What follows are 28 T cell receptor beta chains derived from one specimen sequenced in a study of OX40 agonist ivuxolimab in advanced cancers. Some clones are missing from TCRdb's copy, which holds only in-frame ones; the method was immunoSEQ multiplex PCR. The profile covers approximately 100,000 clones, with about 90% appearing a single time and just under 0.8% taken by the ten largest. Here the sequenced sample was CD4+ or CD8+ T cells sorted from blood, taken in a trial of the OX40 agonist ivuxolimab. The receptor source for this set is an adult with an advanced solid tumor such as melanoma, head and neck, liver or kidney cancer.

The chain recombines TRBV6-5 with TRBJ2-4, with a weak D call TRBD2 (5 bases). The CDR3 covers 14 residues. Looked up from germline, CDR1 is MNHEY and CDR2 is SVGAGI. V lost 8 bases, J lost 4 bases, and 15 bases lay in between. The CDR3, as DNA: TGTGCCAGCGGGGAGAGATGGGCTAAAAACATTCAGTACTTC. This encodes CASGERWAKNIQYF.

This clone occurred once. The chain links TRBV28 to TRBJ1-2; D may be TRBD1 (5 bases). Trimming cost V 6 bases and J 8 bases, with 22 bases left between them. Germline values: CDR1 MDHEN, CDR2 SYDVKM. The CDR3 runs to 15 residues. Written as DNA, the CDR3 is TGTGCCAGCAGATCGGGGACGGTTGATGTCGAGGGCTACACCTTC. It is translated as CASRSGTVDVEGYTF.

This clone was counted once. The V gene is TRBV15, the J gene TRBJ1-2; D unresolved. Germline V gives CDR1 LNHNV, CDR2 YYDKDF (reference sequence). V was trimmed by 0 bases and J by 3 bases, leaving 11 bases between them. This CDR3 spans 15 amino acids. CDR3 nucleotide sequence: TGTGCCACCAGCAGAGATTTTAGGCAGGACTATGGCTACACCTTC. It encodes CATSRDFRQDYGYTF.

The gene calls are TRBV7-9 and TRBJ2-1; D is undetermined. CDR1 and CDR2 (germline): SEHNR, FQNEAQ (reference sequence). The CDR3 has 14 amino acids. The V end was cut by 1 base, the J end by 1 base, with 5 bases between. CDR3 nucleotides: TGTGCCAGCAGCTTAGGGCAGTCCTACAATGAGCAGTTCTTC. Amino acids: CASSLGQSYNEQFF.

The CDR3 nucleotides are TGTGCCCTGCTTGGGGGGGCGCAGGAAAAACTGTTTTTT. The encoded protein is CALLGGAQEKLFF. V and J are TRBV6-4 and TRBJ1-4, with D possibly being TRBD1 (6 bases). The germline V and J ends were trimmed by 11 bases and 8 bases, with 18 bases remaining between them. The CDR3 covers 13 residues. Germline V gene lookup returns CDR1 MRHNA and CDR2 SNTAGT.

For the CDR3, the DNA is TGTGCCAGCAGCTTGGCCGGGACGCCAGGGGATAAGTACGAGCAGTACTTC. This sequence encodes CASSLAGTPGDKYEQYF. J is TRBJ2-7 and V is TRBV5-6; D may be TRBD1 (6 bases). In germline, CDR1 is SGHDT, CDR2 YYEEEE. V shed 0 bases and J shed 4 bases, with 20 bases lying between them. The length of the CDR3 is 17 residues.

This chain uses TRBV7-2 with TRBJ2-7; 16 bases match TRBD2. This CDR3 comprises 16 residues. With 5 bases clipped from V and 2 bases from J, the junction kept 3 bases outside the gene matches. CDR1 is SGHTA and CDR2 is FQGNSA in the germline V gene. CDR3 coding DNA: TGTGCCAGCAGCGGTGGGACTAGCGGGGGGGCCTACGAGCAGTACTTC. Translation gives CASSGGTSGGAYEQYF.

For this clone: The sample contains more than one DNA sequence encoding this CDR3. V is TRBV30 and J is TRBJ2-3; 8 bases map to TRBD2. V shed 0 bases, J shed 0 bases, and the junction held 2 bases outside the gene matches. Germline V CDR1 and CDR2: GTSNPN, SVGIG (reference sequence). The CDR3 contains 15 residues. The CDR3 spells CAWSVGLASTDTQYF. The CDR3 region has the DNA TGTGCCTGGAGTGTCGGACTAGCTAGCACAGATACGCAGTATTTT.

The CDR3 DNA reads TGTGCCATCATAGACAGGGAGGGCAATGAGCAGTTCTTC. It specifies CAIIDREGNEQFF. The chain couples TRBV10-3 to TRBJ2-1; D is possibly TRBD1 or TRBD2 (7 bases each). V was cut by 7 bases and J by 6 bases, with 13 bases left in between. The CDR3 is 13 residues long. Germline V CDR1 and CDR2: ENHRY, SYGVKD.

The rearrangement joins TRBV11-2 to TRBJ2-7, with 8 bases lining up with TRBD1. This CDR3 has 15 residues. Germline CDR1 and CDR2: SGHAT and FQNNGV. Losses at the gene ends were 1 base for V and 6 bases for J; bases not matched to a gene: 8. The CDR3 region is CASSLVAGGLSEQYF. In DNA, the CDR3 is TGTGCCAGCAGCTTAGTTGCAGGGGGCCTATCCGAGCAGTACTTC.

The rearrangement joins TRBV27 to TRBJ2-1; TRBD1 aligns across 9 bases. Germline values: CDR1 MNHEY, CDR2 SMNVEV (reference sequence). V was clipped by 8 bases and J by 0 bases; unmatched bases: 8. CDR3 size: 16 residues. CDR3 DNA: TGTGCCAGCGCCAGCGCGACAGGGGGCTCCTACAATGAGCAGTTCTTC. Translated: CASASATGGSYNEQFF.

The chain uses TRBV7-9 and TRBJ2-7; 8 bases match TRBD1. The CDR3 totals 12 residues. Germline values: CDR1 SEHNR, CDR2 FQNEAQ (reference sequence). V trimming: 6 bases; J trimming: 7 bases; junction bases outside the gene matches: 5. The CDR3 sequence: CASRGQGGEQYF. The CDR3, as DNA: TGTGCCAGCAGAGGACAGGGTGGGGAGCAGTACTTC.

Here the CDR3 DNA reads TGTGCCACCAGCAGAGATTCAGCAGCTAGCACAGATACGCAGTATTTT. It is translated as CATSRDSAASTDTQYF. The J gene is TRBJ2-3, the V gene TRBV15; D ambiguous. CDR1 and CDR2 (germline): LNHNV, YYDKDF (reference sequence). The CDR3 totals 16 residues. The V end was cut by 0 bases, the J end by 0 bases, with 10 bases between.

The chain uses TRBV6-1 and TRBJ2-4, with 12 bases identical to TRBD2. The junction had 11 bases not matched to a gene; V was cut back by 2 bases and J by 6 bases. Germline V gene lookup returns CDR1 MNHNS and CDR2 SASEGT. This CDR3 spans 18 amino acids. The chain's CDR3 is CASSEFPGTSGQRNIQYF. CDR3 coding DNA: TGTGCCAGCAGTGAATTTCCCGGGACTAGCGGGCAGCGAAACATTCAGTACTTC.

The chain combines TRBV5-6 with TRBJ1-5, with D possibly matching TRBD1 (6 bases). The CDR3 contains 15 residues. Per germline, CDR1 SGHDT and CDR2 YYEEEE. Between the trimmed V and J ends, which lost 2 bases and 5 bases, there was a span of 14 bases. The CDR3 sequence: CASSFSGVAYQPQHF. The CDR3, as DNA: TGTGCCAGCAGCTTTTCAGGGGTGGCCTATCAGCCCCAGCATTTT. The full variable domain, with the rest looked up from reference TRBV5-6 and TRBJ1-5, is DAGVTQSPTHLIKTRGQQVTLRCSPKSGHDTVSWYQQALGQGPQFIFQYYEEEERQRGNFPDRFSGHQFPNYSSELNVNALLLGDSALYLCASSFSGVAYQPQHFGDGTRLSIL.

CDR3 sequence: CAISESTSPNRAGGYTF. The CDR3 bases are TGTGCCATCAGTGAGTCGACGTCGCCAAATAGGGCCGGGGGCTACACCTTC. The chain carries TRBV10-3 and TRBJ1-2; D is undetermined. Germline assignment: CDR1 ENHRY and CDR2 SYGVKD. The CDR3 extends over 17 amino acids. The V end was cut by 0 bases, the J end by 8 bases, with 22 bases between.

This clone was recorded once. This sequence joins TRBV7-2 and TRBJ2-2; D tentatively fits TRBD1 or TRBD2 (5 bases each). This CDR3 has 13 residues. Germline V gene sequence: CDR1 SGHTA, CDR2 FQGNSA. Deletions cut 5 bases from V and 6 bases from J, with 10 bases between. Written as DNA, the CDR3 is TGTGCCAGCAGCATCCCGGGACCCGGGGAGCTGTTTTTT. It is translated as CASSIPGPGELFF.

The genes are TRBV30 and TRBJ1-5; D unclear. The germline gives CDR1 GTSNPN, CDR2 SVGIG (reference sequence). The CDR3 is made up of 14 amino acids. V lost 0 bases, J lost 3 bases, and 9 bases lay in between. CDR3: CAWSVNSVNQPQHF. The CDR3 region has the DNA TGTGCCTGGAGTGTAAATAGCGTCAATCAGCCCCAGCATTTT.

CDR3 DNA: TGTGCCAGCAGGTCCCGGGACAGTAATGAAAAACTGTTTTTT. It is translated as CASRSRDSNEKLFF. This chain joins TRBV28 and TRBJ1-4; 7 bases line up with TRBD1. The CDR3 runs 14 residues. V lost 6 bases to trimming and J lost 4 bases; unmatched junction nucleotides: 5. Germline assignment: CDR1 MDHEN and CDR2 SYDVKM.

This chain joins TRBV4-2 and TRBJ2-1; the match to TRBD1 covers 8 bases. Germline assignment: CDR1 LGHNA and CDR2 YNFKEQ. Trimming removed 3 bases from V and 12 bases from J; junction bases left unmatched: 4. The CDR3 loop spans 12 amino acids. CDR3 sequence reads: CASSQMGTGQFF. In DNA, the CDR3 is TGTGCCAGCAGCCAGATGGGGACAGGGCAGTTCTTC.

This chain links TRBV6-5 with TRBJ1-4, with D possibly TRBD1 on 6 matching bases. Germline V gene data show CDR1 as MNHEY and CDR2 as SVGAGI. The CDR3 is 15 residues long. V was shortened by 7 bases and J by 7 bases, with 19 bases between the two germline ends. In DNA form, the CDR3 reads TGTGCCAGCACCCGAATACAGGGAATGGGTGAAAAACTGTTTTTT. It translates to CASTRIQGMGEKLFF.

This chain connects TRBV7-8 to TRBJ2-4; D might be TRBD1 (6 bases). V was clipped by 1 base and J by 1 base, with 17 bases between them. This CDR3 is built from 18 residues. From germline, CDR1 is SGHVS and CDR2 FQNEAQ. For the CDR3, the DNA is TGTGCCAGCAGCTTAGGCTTATACAGGGACGGGGCCAAAAACATTCAGTACTTC. Protein product: CASSLGLYRDGAKNIQYF.

The chain joins TRBV11-2 to TRBJ2-5, with D uncertain. In germline, CDR1 is SGHAT, CDR2 FQNNGV. The CDR3 runs to 14 residues. Trimming shortened V by 5 bases and J by 7 bases, and 17 bases separated the two germline ends. The DNA for the CDR3 is TGTGCCAGCAGCCCCCCCGGTGGGTTAGGGACCCAGTACTTC. Amino acid sequence: CASSPPGGLGTQYF. The full variable domain, rest sourced from reference TRBV11-2 and TRBJ2-5, is EAGVAQSPRYKIIEKRQSVAFWCNPISGHATLYWYQQILGQGPKLLIQFQNNGVVDDSQLPKDRFSAERLKGVDSTLKIQPAKLEDSAVYLCASSPPGGLGTQYFGPGTRLLVL.

The DNA for the CDR3 is TGTGCCAGTAGTAGTCCGCAGGGAGAGACCCAGTACTTC. As protein: CASSSPQGETQYF. V usage is TRBV19 and J usage is TRBJ2-5; the D gene is possibly TRBD1 (5 bases). Looked up from germline, CDR1 is LNHDA and CDR2 is SQIVND (reference sequence). The CDR3 is 13 amino acids. V lost 4 bases and J lost 4, with 10 bases in between.

The rearrangement uses TRBV10-3 and TRBJ2-1; no clear D gene. The CDR3 runs 14 residues. Looked up from germline, CDR1 is ENHRY and CDR2 is SYGVKD. Between the trimmed V and J ends, which lost 0 bases and 0 bases, there was a span of 3 bases. The CDR3 DNA is TGTGCCATCAGTGAGTCTATCTCCTACAATGAGCAGTTCTTC. Its protein is CAISESISYNEQFF.

The CDR3 DNA reads TGTGCCAGCAGTGCTCCCTCCCCTCATAGTTCCCTTAATTCACCCCTCCACTTT. Protein: CASSAPSPHSSLNSPLHF. The V call is TRBV25-1, the J call TRBJ1-6; no reliable D call. Trimming pared 4 bases from V and 6 bases from J, leaving 22 bases between. Germline values: CDR1 MGHDK, CDR2 SYGVNS. The CDR3 spans 18 residues.

The chain joins TRBV7-2 to TRBJ2-7; no clear D. Trimming stripped 1 base from V and 5 bases from J, with 6 bases between. This CDR3 region has 12 residues. Germline-derived CDR1 and CDR2 are SGHTA and FQGNSA. The CDR3 protein is CASSLDRNEQYF. In DNA, the CDR3 is TGTGCCAGCAGCTTAGATCGGAACGAGCAGTACTTC.

This chain connects TRBV30 to TRBJ2-2; 9 bases are shared with TRBD1. The CDR3 contains 14 residues. CDR1 and CDR2 (germline): GTSNPN, SVGIG (reference sequence). The junction had 4 bases not matched to a gene; V was cut back by 4 bases and J by 4 bases. CDR3 nucleotides: TGTGCCTGGACCGACAGGGGGATCACCGGGGAGCTGTTTTTT. The encoded protein is CAWTDRGITGELFF.